These 19 T cell receptor beta chains originate from one sample sequenced in a study of cytomegalovirus exposure and HLA in healthy donors. It was with 60 Vbeta and 13 Jbeta primers that the PCR ran. Assay used: immunoSEQ multiplex PCR; TCRdb lists only in-frame clones, some missing. The data hold 99,000 or so clones, with roughly 80% observed a single time. The specimen sequenced was PBMCs. These receptors originate from a woman between 35 and 50 years old in good health and CMV-seropositive.

The rearrangement uses TRBV5-4 and TRBJ1-4; 7 bases align to TRBD1. This CDR3 is 15 amino acids long. The V gene end was trimmed by 0 bases and the J gene end by 6 bases; junction bases not matched to a gene: 5. From germline, CDR1 is SGHNT and CDR2 YYREEE (reference sequence). The CDR3 is CASSLGDSSYEKLFF. The CDR3 nucleotides read TGTGCCAGCAGCTTGGGGGACAGCTCCTATGAAAAACTGTTTTTT.

This clone was detected only once. This rearrangement joins TRBV28 to TRBJ1-1, with D possibly being TRBD1 (5 bases). This CDR3 region has 16 residues. Germline CDR1 reads MDHEN; CDR2 reads SYDVKM. V lost 7 bases and J lost 3, with 21 bases in between. The CDR3 bases are TGTGCCAGCAACCCGAACGCAGGGTTGGCGGACACTGAAGCTTTCTTT. It codes for CASNPNAGLADTEAFF.

V and J are TRBV10-3 and TRBJ2-2; 10 nucleotides align to TRBD1. This CDR3 is built from 16 residues. Germline lookup yields CDR1 ENHRY and CDR2 SYGVKD. The junction had 10 bases not matched to a gene; V was cut back by 6 bases and J by 6 bases. CDR3 in DNA: TGTGCCATCAGCGACTCAGGACAGGGGGTTGCCGGGGAGCTGTTTTTT. Residues: CAISDSGQGVAGELFF.

The CDR3 nucleotides read TGTGCCAGCAGCTTAGAAAGGCAGGGGCTTAACTATGGCTACACCTTC. Its translation: CASSLERQGLNYGYTF. This chain joins TRBV7-8 and TRBJ1-2; possibly TRBD1 for D (6 bases). Germline CDR1 and CDR2: SGHVS and FQNEAQ. V was pared by 1 base and J by 1 base, with 13 bases between. This CDR3 has 16 residues.

This clone came up a few times. This chain links TRBV5-5 with TRBJ1-4; tentative D call: TRBD1 (6 bases). The CDR3 runs to 14 residues. Germline values: CDR1 SGHKS, CDR2 YYEKEE (reference sequence). V lost 4 bases, J lost 4 bases, and 11 bases lay in between. The CDR3 sequence is CASSTGQINEKLFF. Written as DNA, the CDR3 is TGTGCCAGCAGCACAGGACAGATTAATGAAAAACTGTTTTTT.

This clone was counted between two and nine times. The J gene is TRBJ1-6, the V gene TRBV6-6, with 7 bases aligning to TRBD1. The length of the CDR3 is 14 residues. V lost 6 bases to trimming and J lost 7 bases; unmatched junction nucleotides: 6. Germline V lookup: CDR1 MNHNY, CDR2 SVGAGI (reference sequence). CDR3 loop: CASSPTGENSPLHF. The CDR3, as DNA: TGTGCCAGCAGCCCAACAGGGGAAAATTCACCCCTCCACTTT.

This sequence joins TRBV5-1 and TRBJ1-1; 9 nucleotides match TRBD1. Germline CDR1 is SGHRS and CDR2 is YFSETQ. The CDR3 consists of 14 residues. Losses at the gene ends were 5 bases for V and 4 bases for J; bases not matched to a gene: 6. Written as DNA, the CDR3 is TGCGCCAGCAGAAGGGGACAGGGTGGCACTGAAGCTTTCTTT. Translated: CASRRGQGGTEAFF.

The J gene is TRBJ2-1, the V gene TRBV9; TRBD2 agrees at 7 bases. Germline CDR1 SGDLS, CDR2 YYNGEE. The V segment lost 2 bases and the J segment 7 bases; nucleotides outside the gene matches: 9. The CDR3 sequence is 15 residues long. CDR3 sequence: CASSVRLAATNEQFF. DNA of the CDR3: TGTGCCAGCAGCGTTAGGCTAGCGGCTACAAATGAGCAGTTCTTC.

The chain has TRBV27 and TRBJ2-4, with D possibly TRBD2 on 5 matching bases. The germline V gene has CDR1 MNHEY and CDR2 SMNVEV (reference sequence). Trimming cost V 4 bases and J 6 bases, with 16 bases left between them. This CDR3 spans 15 amino acids. The CDR3 is CASSSSSGWGNIQYF. CDR3 sequence (DNA): TGTGCCAGCAGTTCGTCTTCGGGGTGGGGAAACATTCAGTACTTC.

For this clone: Mismatch with germline at one junction end may stem from a read error. The chain uses TRBV30 and TRBJ1-1; the D is unclear. CDR3 length: 11 amino acids. Germline CDR1 GTSNPN, CDR2 SVGIG (reference sequence). The CDR3 sequence is CAWSTNSEAFF. The CDR3 nucleotides read TGTGCCTGGAGTACGAACTCTGAAGCTTTCTTT.

The chain carries TRBV7-9 and TRBJ1-5; TRBD1 aligns across 8 bases. The CDR3 loop spans 17 amino acids. Trimming removed 1 base from V and 2 bases from J; junction bases left unmatched: 7. Germline CDR1 SEHNR, CDR2 FQNEAQ (reference sequence). The CDR3 DNA is TGTGCCAGCAGCTTAGATCAGGGGGCGCGCGGCAATCAGCCCCAGCATTTT. Its protein product is CASSLDQGARGNQPQHF.

The chain links TRBV28 to TRBJ1-3, with 8 bases fitting TRBD1. Germline CDR1 and CDR2: MDHEN and SYDVKM. The CDR3 contains 15 residues. V gave up 2 bases and J gave up 2 bases; unmatched junction bases: 2. Here the CDR3 reads CASSLQGAPGNTIYF. As DNA, the CDR3 is TGTGCCAGCAGTTTACAGGGGGCTCCTGGAAACACCATATATTTT.

The table lists this clone with a count of one. V usage is TRBV7-6 and J usage is TRBJ2-1; 10 bases align to TRBD2. The germline gives CDR1 SGHVS, CDR2 FNYEAQ. This CDR3 spans 15 amino acids. V dropped 6 bases and J dropped 8; count of bases not matched to a gene: 10. In DNA, the CDR3 is TGTGCCAGCAGTTCTCCTAGCGGGAGATGGGATGAGCAGTTCTTC. Translated, it gives CASSSPSGRWDEQFF.

The V call is TRBV7-2, the J call TRBJ1-1; D perhaps matches TRBD1 (5 bases). From germline, CDR1 is SGHTA and CDR2 FQGNSA. Trimming left V 3 bases short and J 0 bases short, with 11 bases between. The CDR3 totals 15 residues. In DNA, the CDR3 is TGTGCCAGCAGCTTGTATGGGGCTATGAACACTGAAGCTTTCTTT. Protein: CASSLYGAMNTEAFF.

This clone was seen a few times. The chain employs TRBV27 and TRBJ1-5; D is unresolved. Germline CDR1 is MNHEY and CDR2 is SMNVEV (reference sequence). This CDR3 has 16 residues. The germline V and J ends were trimmed by 5 bases and 3 bases, with 17 bases remaining between them. CDR3 in DNA: TGTGCCAGCAGTCCTAGTGTGGTTAGAGTCAATCAGCCCCAGCATTTT. As protein: CASSPSVVRVNQPQHF.

This sequence joins TRBV28 and TRBJ2-7; 7 nucleotides agree with TRBD1. CDR1 is MDHEN and CDR2 is SYDVKM in the germline V gene. Unmatched junction bases numbered 4, after V lost 8 bases and J lost 9 bases. CDR3 length equals 10 residues. Here the CDR3 reads CASLGTVQYF. In nucleotides, the CDR3 is TGTGCCAGCCTTGGGACAGTGCAGTACTTC.

This chain joins TRBV9 and TRBJ2-3; 12 positions agree with TRBD2. The CDR3 extends over 16 amino acids. The V gene end was trimmed by 3 bases and the J gene end by 4 bases; junction bases not matched to a gene: 6. The germline gives CDR1 SGDLS, CDR2 YYNGEE. The DNA for the CDR3 is TGTGCCAGCAGCGACAGACTAGCGGGGGTTTCAGATACGCAGTATTTT. It translates to CASSDRLAGVSDTQYF.

This chain connects TRBV7-9 to TRBJ1-3, with D uncertain. V was pared by 7 bases and J by 2 bases, with 6 bases between. The CDR3 sequence is 12 residues long. Per germline, CDR1 SEHNR and CDR2 FQNEAQ (reference sequence). CDR3 residues: CASTPTGNTIYF. The CDR3 nucleotides read TGTGCCAGCACCCCTACTGGAAACACCATATATTTT.

This sequence joins TRBV19 and TRBJ2-5; no reliable D call. Germline CDR1 and CDR2: LNHDA and SQIVND (reference sequence). The CDR3 has 13 amino acids. V gave up 3 bases and J gave up 5 bases, with 10 bases separating them. This CDR3 is CASSIRTLETQYF. CDR3 nucleotides: TGTGCCAGTAGTATTAGAACGTTGGAGACCCAGTACTTC.